This entry concerns a single TCR beta chain. What it binds is unknown. This record comes from a study of response to subunit inactivated influenza vaccine. Whole-study findings and limits: With each seasonal influenza vaccination, the authors suggested, few new T cells are recruited.

Trimming pared 4 bases from V and 5 bases from J, leaving 11 bases between. This CDR3 comprises 13 residues. The germline V gene encodes CDR1 MDHEN and CDR2 SYDVKM. TCRdb reanalysed the RT-PCR reads using MiXCR and keeps one entry per CDR3 protein. The table has a few hundred thousand distinct CDR3 sequences, less than 25% seen once; the top ten hold more than 8.5%. The sequencing used PBMCs from blood, collected around 22 months after vaccination. This chain connects TRBV28 to TRBJ1-2; D is ambiguous. This TCR derives from a man between 45 and 75 years old who received an inactivated influenza vaccine. CDR3 DNA: TGTGCCAGCAGTTCCGGGCCTTATTATGGCTACACCTTC. As protein: CASSSGPYYGYTF.